This is a list of T cell receptor beta chains from one sample in a study of human T cells and chemical hapten exposure. TCRdb re-derived calls from the RACE reads in MiXCR, one entry per CDR3 protein. Among under 450,000 distinct CDR3 sequences listed, under 6.5% were seen once. The source material was whole blood, sampled in connection with sensitization to the hapten diphenylcyclopropenone (DPC). All receptors derive from a woman aged 18-29 years with alopecia areata. Some clones in this sample may be carry-over from other donors' samples. The conserved cysteine and the conserved F or W are not part of the CDR3 here. Where a row states a size, it is once, few, many or the class of an expanded clone; other rows omit it.

size: few; V: TRBV27; CDR3: ASSPQGAWDNEQF
size: many; V: TRBV27; CDR3: ASSFRRMGHLNTEAF
size: .; V: TRBV6-5; CDR3: ASSISTGEHEQY
size: many; V: TRBV7-2; CDR3: ASSLRTDYGYT
size: many; V: TRBV5-1; CDR3: ASSWGQGRNTIY
size: few; V: TRBV28; CDR3: ASTPGGKGAPLH
size: .; V: TRBV5-4; CDR3: ASSPASGGRTDTQY
size: many; V: TRBV4-2; CDR3: ASSQDGGGLNYGYT
size: few; V: TRBV12-5; CDR3: ASGGTGSTSNQPQH
size: few; V: TRBV4-3; CDR3: ASSQDRTSSEY
size: .; V: TRBV20-1; CDR3: SATDSLNTEAF
size: many; V: TRBV6-1; CDR3: ASSEIVLGYT
size: many; V: TRBV29-1; CDR3: SVGRSQETQY
size: once; V: TRBV28; CDR3: ASKLAGEETQY
size: many; V: TRBV3-1; CDR3: ASGRNQETQY
size: few; V: TRBV4-2; CDR3: ASSQESFRTDTQY
size: many; V: TRBV6-2/TRBV6-3; CDR3: ASNKDNSPLH
size: few; V: TRBV27; CDR3: ASTPFAGSYNEQF
size: .; V: TRBV7-3; CDR3: ASSSPGTMITQY
size: .; V: TRBV7-9; CDR3: ASGPRAFQETQY
size: many; V: TRBV7-2; CDR3: ASRRTSGGAYNEQF
size: many; V: TRBV3-1; CDR3: ASSQDIEAF
size: few; V: TRBV6-5; CDR3: ASRWTGGQYGYT
size: many; V: TRBV28; CDR3: ASSKTGGEPEKLF
size: few; V: TRBV6-5; CDR3: ASIEGTGAGIGSEQY
size: few; V: TRBV12-3/TRBV12-4; CDR3: ASSSGGFSSYGYT
size: many; V: TRBV7-2; CDR3: ASSLGQEYYGYT
size: many; V: TRBV18; CDR3: ASSGSNQPQH
size: few; V: TRBV28; CDR3: ASSRGENSGANVLT
size: .; V: TRBV3-1; CDR3: ASSQEGDVDEQF
size: .; V: TRBV27; CDR3: ASSLGGGSTEAF
size: few; V: TRBV24-1; CDR3: ATSRTSGAGSSYNEQF
size: .; V: TRBV3-1; CDR3: ASSQRTGPYGYT
size: .; V: TRBV7-2; CDR3: ASTPGTGSSPLH
size: .; V: TRBV6-5; CDR3: ASSTGQGKATNEKLF
size: few; V: TRBV3-1; CDR3: ASSPGTGYT
size: many; V: TRBV5-1; CDR3: ASSRTALGSDTQY
size: many; V: TRBV9; CDR3: ASSVEIDRVLGDTEAF
size: many; V: TRBV28; CDR3: ASSQGQGSYGYT
size: .; V: TRBV12-3/TRBV12-4; CDR3: ASRSPDVYNEQF
size: few; V: TRBV7-2; CDR3: ASSLTDRENYGYT
size: many; V: TRBV20-1; CDR3: SAGRPTGGRETQY
size: .; V: TRBV27; CDR3: ASSLYPSGELF